This entry lists 13 T cell receptor beta chains sequenced from one sample in a study of response to subunit inactivated influenza vaccine. MiXCR, run by TCRdb on the RT-PCR reads, gives a single entry per CDR3 protein. The table records more than 550,000 distinct CDR3 sequences, around 10% of them present only once. These same data were also listed under a study on T cells expressing NK-cell markers. That study reports: As the method of synthesis, 5'RACE template switching with UMIs yielded TCR beta cDNA.

The starting material was PBMCs from blood, obtained on the day of vaccination. The receptors stem from a man aged 50-59 years who received an inactivated influenza vaccine.

This clonotype was detected only a few times. The V and J genes are TRBV6-2 or TRBV6-3 and TRBJ2-1; 14 bases fit TRBD2. The CDR3 has 15 residues. J was trimmed by 9 bases and V by 5 bases; bases with no gene match: 6. Germline loops: CDR1 MNHEY, CDR2 SVGEGT. CDR3 sequence: CASSRLAGGPSEQFF. CDR3 in DNA: TGTGCCAGCAGTCGACTAGCGGGGGGGCCTAGTGAGCAGTTCTTC.

The V and J genes are TRBV9 and TRBJ2-3; no clear D gene. Germline V CDR1 and CDR2: SGDLS, YYNGEE. The CDR3 runs 16 residues. V lost 2 bases to trimming and J lost 0 bases, with 13 bases between them. The CDR3 reads CASSVYPTTSTDTQYF. Written as DNA, the CDR3 is TGTGCCAGCAGCGTTTATCCCACCACTAGCACAGATACGCAGTATTTT.

V and J are TRBV12-3 or TRBV12-4 and TRBJ2-7, with TRBD2 as a possible D gene (7 bases). The V gene lost 3 bases and the J gene lost 3 bases, with 21 bases spanning the gap. The CDR3 is made up of 17 amino acids. In nucleotides, the CDR3 is TGTGCCAGCAGTTTTAGGGGGGAAAAGGGACTACACTACGAGCAGTACTTC. Translation: CASSFRGEKGLHYEQYF.

The chain uses TRBV5-1 and TRBJ2-7; possible D gene TRBD1, 6 bases. Germline V gene lookup returns CDR1 SGHRS and CDR2 YFSETQ. The CDR3 has 14 amino acids. Trimming removed 3 bases at V and 3 bases at J, with 13 bases between. The CDR3 bases are TGCGCCAGCAGCTCGGACAGTCCACACTACGAGCAGTACTTC. Translating gives CASSSDSPHYEQYF.

This clonotype was seen at least ten times. The chain recombines TRBV4-2 with TRBJ2-5; either TRBD1 or TRBD2 may fit D (12 bases each). Germline CDR1 and CDR2: LGHNA and YNFKEQ. This CDR3 comprises 19 residues. V gave up 5 bases and J gave up 2 bases, with 27 bases separating them. The CDR3 region is CASSGTGGYLAGGQETQYF. CDR3 in DNA: TGTGCCAGCAGCGGGACAGGGGGCTACCTAGCGGGAGGGCAAGAGACCCAGTACTTC.

The J gene is TRBJ2-1, the V gene TRBV15; tentative D call: TRBD1 (7 bases). CDR3 length: 17 residues. Trimming removed 5 bases from V and 5 bases from J, with 22 bases in between. Germline V gene sequence: CDR1 LNHNV, CDR2 YYDKDF (reference sequence). The CDR3 bases are TGTGCCACCAGCCGCTACCGGGAGCAGGGGGTGAACAATGAGCAGTTCTTC. It specifies CATSRYREQGVNNEQFF. Drawing the rest from reference TRBV15 and TRBJ2-1, the complete variable domain is DAMVIQNPRYQVTQFGKPVTLSCSQTLNHNVMYWYQQKSSQAPKLLFHYYDKDFNNEADTPDNFQSRRPNTSFCFLDIRSPGLGDTAMYLCATSRYREQGVNNEQFFGPGTRLTVL.

The chain has TRBV28 and TRBJ1-2; D is perhaps TRBD1 (5 bases). V was cut by 8 bases and J by 6 bases, with 16 bases left in between. Germline values: CDR1 MDHEN, CDR2 SYDVKM. The CDR3 consists of 13 residues. This chain's CDR3 is CASLTSGRDGYTF. In DNA, the CDR3 is TGTGCCAGCCTAACATCGGGGCGCGATGGCTACACCTTC.

This clonotype came up a few times. The chain carries TRBV15 and TRBJ2-5; 9 bases line up with TRBD1. V lost 1 base and J lost 4; bases outside the gene matches: 4. This CDR3 is 15 amino acids long. CDR1 is LNHNV and CDR2 is YYDKDF in the germline V gene (reference sequence). The CDR3 DNA is TGTGCCACCAGCAGAGTCGACAGGGGGAGAGAGACCCAGTACTTC. It codes for CATSRVDRGRETQYF.

The CDR3: CASSEVFPLSNQPQHF. The CDR3 nucleotides are TGTGCCAGCAGTGAAGTCTTCCCGCTCAGCAATCAGCCCCAGCATTTT. The J gene is TRBJ1-5, the V gene TRBV6-1; D is ambiguous. CDR1 MNHNS and CDR2 SASEGT come from the germline V gene. The germline V and J ends were trimmed by 1 base and 1 base, with 11 bases remaining between them. The CDR3 runs 16 residues.

The chain recombines TRBV6-1 with TRBJ2-2; 8 bases are a match to TRBD1. V trimming: 2 bases; J trimming: 0 bases; junction bases outside the gene matches: 14. The CDR3 is 20 amino acids. The germline gives CDR1 MNHNS, CDR2 SASEGT. The CDR3 sequence is CASSESLGQGALSNTGELFF. The CDR3 DNA reads TGTGCCAGCAGTGAATCGCTGGGTCAGGGGGCCTTATCGAACACCGGGGAGCTGTTTTTT.

This clonotype has more than one count but fewer than ten. The chain links TRBV2 to TRBJ2-3; 8 bases match TRBD2. J lost 0 bases, V lost 7 bases, and 6 bases had no gene match. CDR1 is SNHLY, CDR2 FYNNEI, per germline. The CDR3 contains 15 residues. CDR3 nucleotide sequence: TGTGCCAGCACCATTAGCGGGACCAGCACAGATACGCAGTATTTT. Amino acids: CASTISGTSTDTQYF.

The rearrangement links TRBV7-2 to TRBJ2-5; no reliable D call. The CDR3 spans 13 residues. V gave up 2 bases and J gave up 2 bases, with 6 bases separating them. Per germline, CDR1 SGHTA and CDR2 FQGNSA. Here the CDR3 DNA reads TGTGCCAGCAGCTTAATAATGCAAGAGACCCAGTACTTC. Amino acids: CASSLIMQETQYF.

There are many counts of this clonotype. The rearrangement uses TRBV24-1 and TRBJ2-5, with D possibly being TRBD1 (6 bases). Per germline, CDR1 KGHDR and CDR2 SFDVKD. The CDR3 has 17 residues. The germline V and J ends were trimmed by 4 bases and 1 base, with 18 bases remaining between them. The CDR3 loop is CATSDPGPTGSQETQYF. In DNA, the CDR3 is TGTGCCACCAGTGACCCGGGCCCAACAGGGTCCCAAGAGACCCAGTACTTC.